Here is one T cell receptor beta chain with its context. The antigen it binds to is not known. Per-nucleotide qualities are absent, and no much larger clonotype sits a single base away. The immunoSEQ Assay, a bias-controlled multiplex PCR, was used to amplify TCRbeta CDR3 regions from genomic DNA. The source study handled its data this way. Within the assay, amplification of reference gene primers was used to estimate how many nucleated cells each sample contained. Sequence reads were collapsed and filtered to measure the absolute abundance of every unique TCRbeta CDR3 rearrangement. For each sample, productive Simpson clonality was calculated by taking the square root of Simpson's diversity index across productive rearrangements. This is the immuneACCESS table as TCRdb keeps it, with only in-frame sequences that have V and J called. A part of the clones is gone; compared with another copy, unresolved V genes explain less than half, and the rest is unexplained. V, J and clone size are those of that table, while D and trimming were read from the DNA. The sample data list roughly 190,000 clones, and 88% of these were observed just once. The ten largest clones represent around 6% of the sample.

From cysteine to phenylalanine, the CDR3 is 13 amino acids long. The DNA shown is the 39-base CDR3, in frame from base 1. The germline V and J ends show losses of 5 bases and 4 bases respectively, and no gene match explains 3 bases of the junction. Each collaborating institution followed its own protocols to collect whole blood in K2EDTA tubes. Collaborator samples were shipped for TCRbeta analysis as frozen whole blood, isolated PBMCs, or DNA extracted from either sample type. This specimen comes from a study of blood T cell repertoires in COVID-19 (dated by TCRdb to 2018 to 2020). Describing the broader study: Collaborator samples came from the United States, Italy and Spain and covered acute and convalescent phases of COVID-19. The prospective study material was composed of cDNA or gDNA derived from T cells, B-cell-depleted T cells, or PBMCs. Where available, HLA class I and class II types were obtained from metadata supplied by the sample provider rather than from assay-based typing. The sample metadata nearly always contained a de-identified subject ID, COVID-19 status, age in years and sex. The repertoires were made available in a free public database intended to serve as a resource for research on the immune response to SARS-CoV-2. The samples were drawn from two sources: the first 160 participants of the ongoing ImmuneRACE study, and approximately 1,300 subjects contributed by 6 global collaborators. The dataset comprised deeply sampled blood TCRbeta repertoires from subjects exposed to, actively infected with, or recovered from COVID-19. Study-level results and caveats: How much clinical and demographic metadata was included differed by source and by participant, and the metadata was provided uncurated.

This clonotype was obtained from a middle-aged man with active or convalescent COVID-19. Sequenced material: peripheral blood. This receptor chain uses TRBV12-3 or TRBV12-4 and TRBJ2-3, with 7 bases aligning to TRBD1. The CDR3 reads as follows: CASSRDSPDTQYF. The DNA is as follows: TGTGCCAGCAGTAGGGACAGTCCAGATACGCAGTATTTT.